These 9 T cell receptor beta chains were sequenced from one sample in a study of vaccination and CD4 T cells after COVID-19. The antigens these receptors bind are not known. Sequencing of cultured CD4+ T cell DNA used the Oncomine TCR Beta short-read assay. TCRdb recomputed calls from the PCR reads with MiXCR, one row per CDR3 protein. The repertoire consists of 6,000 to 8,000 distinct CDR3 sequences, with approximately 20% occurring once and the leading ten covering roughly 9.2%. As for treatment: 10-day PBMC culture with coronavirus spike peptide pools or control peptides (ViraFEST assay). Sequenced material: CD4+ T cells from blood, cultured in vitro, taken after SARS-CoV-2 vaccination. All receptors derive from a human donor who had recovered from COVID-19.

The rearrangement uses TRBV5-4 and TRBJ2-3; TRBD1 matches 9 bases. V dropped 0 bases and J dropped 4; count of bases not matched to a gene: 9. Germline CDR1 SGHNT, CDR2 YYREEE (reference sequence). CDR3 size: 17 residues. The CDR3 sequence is CASSLGGRGQGADTQYF. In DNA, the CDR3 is TGTGCCAGCAGCTTGGGTGGTAGGGGACAGGGAGCAGATACGCAGTATTTT.

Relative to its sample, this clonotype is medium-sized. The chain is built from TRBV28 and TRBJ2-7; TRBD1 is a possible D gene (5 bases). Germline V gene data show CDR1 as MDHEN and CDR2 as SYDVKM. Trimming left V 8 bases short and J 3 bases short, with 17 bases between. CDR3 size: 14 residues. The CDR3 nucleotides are TGTGCCAGCTGCTCGCAGGGCGCTTTCTACGAGCAGTACTTC. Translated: CASCSQGAFYEQYF.

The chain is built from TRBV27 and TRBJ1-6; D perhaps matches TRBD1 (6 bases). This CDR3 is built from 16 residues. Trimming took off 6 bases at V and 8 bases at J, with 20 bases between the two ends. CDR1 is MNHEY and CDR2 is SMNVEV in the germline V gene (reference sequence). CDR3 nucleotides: TGTGCCAGCAGCCGAACAGGGAATTTGGTCGATTCACCCCTCCACTTT. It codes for CASSRTGNLVDSPLHF.

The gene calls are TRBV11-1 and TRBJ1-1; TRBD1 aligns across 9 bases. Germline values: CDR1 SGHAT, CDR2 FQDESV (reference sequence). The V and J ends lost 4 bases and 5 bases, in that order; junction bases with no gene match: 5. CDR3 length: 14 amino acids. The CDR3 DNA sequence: TGTGCCAGCAGCTACTGGGACAGGGCAACTGAAGCTTTCTTT. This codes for CASSYWDRATEAFF. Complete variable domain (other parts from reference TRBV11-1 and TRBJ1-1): EAEVAQSPRYKITEKSQAVAFWCDPISGHATLYWYRQILGQGPELLVQFQDESVVDDSQLPKDRFSAERLKGVDSTLKIQPAELGDSAMYLCASSYWDRATEAFFGQGTRLTVV.

The chain's CDR3 is CASSFSTGGGQPQHF. CDR3 DNA: TGTGCCAGCAGTTTCTCCACAGGGGGTGGACAGCCCCAGCATTTT. This chain connects TRBV27 to TRBJ1-5; 8 bases fit TRBD1. CDR3 size: 15 residues. Germline lookup yields CDR1 MNHEY and CDR2 SMNVEV (reference sequence). The trim removed 3 bases at V and 7 bases at J, leaving 8 bases unmatched.

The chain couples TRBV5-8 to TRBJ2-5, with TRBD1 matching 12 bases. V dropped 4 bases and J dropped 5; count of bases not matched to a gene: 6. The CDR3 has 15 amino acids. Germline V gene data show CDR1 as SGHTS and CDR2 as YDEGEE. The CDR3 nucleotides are TGTGCCAGCAGCACGGGACAGGGGGCGGTGGAGACCCAGTACTTC. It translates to CASSTGQGAVETQYF.

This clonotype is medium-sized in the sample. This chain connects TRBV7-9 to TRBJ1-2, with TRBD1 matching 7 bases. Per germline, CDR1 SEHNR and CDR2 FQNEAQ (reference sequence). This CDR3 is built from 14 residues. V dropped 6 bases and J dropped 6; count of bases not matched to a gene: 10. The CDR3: CASRLTGLSDGYTF. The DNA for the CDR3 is TGTGCCAGCAGGCTGACAGGGCTATCTGATGGCTACACCTTC.

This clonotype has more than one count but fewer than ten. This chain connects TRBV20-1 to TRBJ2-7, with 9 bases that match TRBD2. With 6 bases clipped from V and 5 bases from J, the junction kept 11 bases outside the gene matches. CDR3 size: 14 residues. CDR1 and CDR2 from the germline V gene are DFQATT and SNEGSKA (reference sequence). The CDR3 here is CSAVTGTSINEQYF. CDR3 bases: TGCAGTGCCGTCACCGGGACTAGCATCAACGAGCAGTACTTC.

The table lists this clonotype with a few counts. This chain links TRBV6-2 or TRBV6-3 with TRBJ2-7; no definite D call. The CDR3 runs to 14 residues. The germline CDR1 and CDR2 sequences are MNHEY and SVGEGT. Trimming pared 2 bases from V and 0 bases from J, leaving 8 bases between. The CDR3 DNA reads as TGTGCCAGCAGTTACGGGTCGGTCTCCTACGAGCAGTACTTC. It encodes CASSYGSVSYEQYF.